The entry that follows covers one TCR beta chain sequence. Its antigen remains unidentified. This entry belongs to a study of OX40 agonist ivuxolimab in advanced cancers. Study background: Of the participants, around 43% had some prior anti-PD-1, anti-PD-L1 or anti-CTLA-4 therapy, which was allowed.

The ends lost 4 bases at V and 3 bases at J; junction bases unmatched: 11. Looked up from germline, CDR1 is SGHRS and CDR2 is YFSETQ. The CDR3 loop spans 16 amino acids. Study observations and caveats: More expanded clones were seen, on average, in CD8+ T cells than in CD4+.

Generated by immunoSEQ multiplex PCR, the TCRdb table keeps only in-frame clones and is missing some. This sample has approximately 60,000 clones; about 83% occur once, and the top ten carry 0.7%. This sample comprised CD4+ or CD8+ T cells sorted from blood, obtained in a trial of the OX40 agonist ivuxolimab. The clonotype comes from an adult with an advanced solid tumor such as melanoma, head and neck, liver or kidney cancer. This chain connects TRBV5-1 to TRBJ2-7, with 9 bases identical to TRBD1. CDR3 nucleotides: TGCGCCAGCAGCGAACTAAGACAGGGGGTGAACTACGAGCAGTACTTC. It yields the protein CASSELRQGVNYEQYF.